This T cell receptor beta chain was obtained from a study of identical twins. TCRdb itself ran the 5' RACE reads through MiXCR, one entry per CDR3 protein. Of 450,000 or so distinct CDR3 sequences in the sample, 20% to 25% are singletons; the top ten hold 2.9%. V dropped 3 bases and J dropped 4; count of bases not matched to a gene: 8. Per germline, CDR1 DFQATT and CDR2 SNEGSKA (reference sequence). The CDR3 covers 14 residues. These records were also assigned to another study, of T cells expressing NK-cell markers.

Material for sequencing was CD4+ T cells sorted from blood. The chain is built from TRBV20-1 and TRBJ1-1; 7 bases fit TRBD1. This receptor was taken from a woman under 30 in good health. The CDR3 loop is CSASLGGWSTEAFF. Here the CDR3 DNA reads TGCAGTGCTAGTCTAGGGGGCTGGAGCACTGAAGCTTTCTTT.